The 15 T cell receptor beta chains below were found in one sample sequenced in a study of tumor-infiltrating lymphocytes in primary liver carcinoma. TCR beta cDNA came from about 0.45 ug total RNA, primed with a constant-region primer. Generation of the TCR beta libraries relied on three nested multiplex PCR rounds using slightly modified ARM-PCR. Two initial PCR rounds of about 10 cycles each paired TRBV1-TRBV30 forward primers with a C-beta reverse primer. TCRdb recomputed calls from the multiplex PCR reads with MiXCR, one row per CDR3 protein. The sample contains tens of thousands of distinct CDR3 sequences, roughly three quarters of which appear only once. Total RNA and DNA came together from about 21-30 mg of bulk tissue without cell sorting. Sequencing was performed on liver tumor tissue from sampling region 4. Subset defined: tumor region T4, right-lateral pole. Source of these receptors: a man aged 35-49 years with primary liver carcinoma and hepatitis B virus infection.

This clonotype has at least ten counts. The chain recombines TRBV5-1 with TRBJ1-5; no reliable D call. Germline CDR1 is SGHRS and CDR2 is YFSETQ. This CDR3 contains 14 residues. Trimming took off 2 bases at V and 5 bases at J, with 11 bases between the two ends. CDR3 residues: CASSFNGEDQPQHF. The CDR3 DNA sequence: TGCGCCAGCAGCTTCAATGGTGAGGATCAGCCCCAGCATTTT.

The chain combines TRBV6-5 with TRBJ2-1; perhaps TRBD1 as D (6 bases). Between the trimmed V and J ends, which lost 5 bases and 9 bases, there was a span of 20 bases. This CDR3 spans 15 amino acids. Germline CDR1 is MNHEY and CDR2 is SVGAGI. The CDR3 sequence is CASSPLDPPDSEQFF. CDR3 in DNA: TGTGCCAGCAGTCCGCTAGATCCCCCGGACAGTGAGCAGTTCTTC.

Here the CDR3 reads CAISESIVETTSGETQYF. In DNA, the CDR3 is TGTGCCATCAGTGAGTCCATCGTCGAGACCACAAGTGGAGAAACGCAGTATTTT. The rearrangement uses TRBV10-3 and TRBJ2-3; no clear D gene. This CDR3 contains 18 residues. Trimming removed 0 bases at V and 9 bases at J, with 25 bases between. CDR1 and CDR2 from the germline V gene are ENHRY and SYGVKD.

This clonotype was picked up a small number of times. The junction and the germline gene differ at one end; a read error may be behind it. V usage is TRBV11-2 and J usage is TRBJ2-6, with 8 positions matching TRBD1. Germline V gene sequence: CDR1 SGHAT, CDR2 FQNNGV. There are 21 residues in the CDR3. The CDR3 bases are TGTGCCAGCAGCATGGGGGGAGACAGGGGCATTTCCCTCTCTGGGGCCAACGTCCTGACCTTC. Its protein product is CASSMGGDRGISLSGANVLTF.

Worth noting for this clonotype: This may arise from a read error, as a much more abundant clone is one base away. The chain links TRBV5-5 to TRBJ2-3, with TRBD2 identical over 13 bases. Germline V gene data show CDR1 as SGHKS and CDR2 as YYEKEE (reference sequence). The CDR3 sequence is 17 residues long. CDR3 nucleotide sequence: TGTGCCAGCAGCTTGGCGGGACTAGCGGGAAGCACAGATACGCGGTATTTT. Its protein is CASSLAGLAGSTDTRYF.

Note on this clonotype: The CDR3 carries no conserved terminal phenylalanine or tryptophan, so it likely arises from a read error. The V call is TRBV14, the J call TRBJ2-5; perhaps TRBD1 as D (5 bases). The germline CDR1 and CDR2 sequences are SGHDN and FVKESK. The CDR3 has 13 amino acids. In nucleotides, the CDR3 is TGTGCCAGCAGCGCAGGGCACCAGGAGACCCAGTACTCC. It specifies CASSAGHQETQYS.

With regard to this clonotype: An end of the junction does not agree with germline; a read error may underlie this. The gene calls are TRBV29-1 and TRBJ2-5; either TRBD1 or TRBD2 may supply D (5 bases each). The CDR3 is 13 amino acids. Germline V gene data show CDR1 as SQVTM and CDR2 as ANQGSEA. The CDR3 here is CSAEAQLGDTQYF. In DNA form, the CDR3 reads TGCAGCGCTGAAGCACAGTTGGGGGATACCCAGTACTTC. The whole variable domain, filled in from reference TRBV29-1 and TRBJ2-5, reads SAVISQKPSRDICQRGTSLTIQCQVDSQVTMMFWYRQQPGQSLTLIATANQGSEATYESGFVIDKFPISRPNLTFSTLTVSNMSPEDSSIYLCSAEAQLGDTQYFGPGTRLLVL.

Of note for this clonotype: Germline is not matched at one junction end, which may reflect a read error. This rearrangement joins TRBV2 to TRBJ2-3; D is unresolved. Germline CDR1 reads SNHLY; CDR2 reads FYNNEI. The CDR3 is 11 amino acids. In DNA, the CDR3 is TGTGCCAGCAGAAATTCAGATATGCAGTATTTT. Its protein product is CASRNSDMQYF.

The chain couples TRBV7-3 to TRBJ2-2; TRBD2 matches at 10 bases. Germline CDR1 SGHTA, CDR2 FQGTGA. The CDR3 spans 19 residues. Trimming removed 5 bases from V and 7 bases from J; junction bases left unmatched: 19. CDR3 protein: CASSLRASGSVIRIGELFF. For the CDR3, the DNA is TGTGCCAGCAGCCTCCGAGCTAGCGGGAGTGTTATTAGGATCGGGGAGCTGTTTTTT.

This clonotype was counted between two and nine times. Compared with germline, one end of the junction differs, possibly owing to a read error. V usage is TRBV28 and J usage is TRBJ1-2; D is ambiguous. The CDR3 runs to 12 residues. From germline, CDR1 is MDHEN and CDR2 SYDVKM. The CDR3 DNA reads as TGTGCCAGCAGCAGCACTAACTATGGCTACGCCTTC. Its protein product is CASSSTNYGYAF.

The chain recombines TRBV28 with TRBJ1-2; TRBD1 is a possible D gene (6 bases). V dropped 4 bases and J dropped 4 bases, with 16 bases sitting between them. This CDR3 region has 15 residues. Germline V gene data show CDR1 as MDHEN and CDR2 as SYDVKM. The CDR3 region is CASSSVGGPSYGYTF. CDR3 nucleotides: TGTGCCAGCAGTTCCGTGGGGGGCCCGAGCTATGGCTACACCTTC.

This clonotype was detected many times. The chain employs TRBV29-1 and TRBJ2-5, with 9 bases fitting TRBD2. Germline V lookup: CDR1 SQVTM, CDR2 ANQGSEA. The ends lost 4 bases at V and 3 bases at J; junction bases unmatched: 6. The CDR3 has 14 residues. The CDR3 protein is CSVGPSGIEETQYF. DNA of the CDR3: TGCAGCGTTGGGCCTAGCGGGATTGAAGAGACCCAGTACTTC. Full variable domain (missing parts from reference TRBV29-1 and TRBJ2-5): SAVISQKPSRDICQRGTSLTIQCQVDSQVTMMFWYRQQPGQSLTLIATANQGSEATYESGFVIDKFPISRPNLTFSTLTVSNMSPEDSSIYLCSVGPSGIEETQYFGPGTRLLVL.

The rearrangement links TRBV7-8 to TRBJ2-1; 7 nucleotides line up with TRBD2. This CDR3 has 15 residues. Per the germline V gene, CDR1 is SGHVS and CDR2 is FQNEAQ. V dropped 7 bases and J dropped 10; count of bases not matched to a gene: 16. The CDR3 DNA reads as TGTGCCAGCATGCCTAGCGGTTCCCCTCTAGGGGAGCAGTTCTTC. Translation: CASMPSGSPLGEQFF.

About this clonotype: No conserved phenylalanine or tryptophan ends this CDR3, so it is likely a read error. The limits of the CDR3 on the DNA are not certain, so only TCRdb's listed CDR3 is given. The V and J genes are TRBV29-1 and TRBJ2-1; whether TRBD2, the table's D call, matches the DNA was not checked. CDR1 is SQVTM, CDR2 ANQGSEA, per germline. With termini counted, the CDR3 has 14 amino acids. CDR3 residues: CSVLKAGGPNERFL.

At least ten counts were recorded for this clonotype. The chain links TRBV4-1 to TRBJ2-3, with 7 bases matching TRBD2. The V and J ends lost 7 bases and 5 bases, in that order; junction bases with no gene match: 18. Germline CDR1 is MGHRA and CDR2 is YSYEKL. The CDR3 spans 17 residues. The CDR3 DNA reads as TGCGCCAGCAACCCGTCAATCGGCGGGAGTATTGGAGATACGCAGTATTTT. It specifies CASNPSIGGSIGDTQYF.